These T cell receptor beta chains were read from a single sample in a study of CD8 T cells in ankylosing spondylitis. Each CDR3 protein gets one entry after TCRdb re-called the 5' RACE reads with MiXCR. The sample has 450,000 to 550,000 distinct CDR3 sequences, less than 6% seen once. The sequenced sample was blood, either unsorted or a sorted T cell fraction (not recorded which). The source of these receptors is a male donor with ankylosing spondylitis. CDR3s include the opening cysteine and the closing phenylalanine or tryptophan. D genes are given only for firm matches. Clone size is stated in some rows and not others, as once, few, many or a class when expanded.

v_gene	d_gene	abundance	j_gene	CDR3nt	CDR3aa
TRBV29-1	TRBD2	few	TRBJ2-4	TGCAGCGCCGCGAGCGGGAGTGGCAAAAACATTCAGTACTTC	CSAASGSGKNIQYF
TRBV5-1	.	.	TRBJ2-1	TGCGCCAGCAACCCGACGGCAACCTACAATGAGCAGTTCTTC	CASNPTATYNEQFF
TRBV5-1	.	many	TRBJ2-1	TGCGCCAGCAGGTCCGGGACTCAACTGAACAATGAGCAGTTCTTC	CASRSGTQLNNEQFF
TRBV12-3/TRBV12-4	.	many	TRBJ2-1	TGTGCCAGCAACTACGGGAGCTCCTACAATGAGCAGTTCTTC	CASNYGSSYNEQFF
TRBV2	TRBD2	many	TRBJ2-1	TGTGCCAGCAGCGCAACTAGCGGGGGCTACAATGAGCAGTTCTTC	CASSATSGGYNEQFF
TRBV7-2	TRBD1	once	TRBJ2-7	TGTGCCAGCAGCTCTACAGGGGGTTTCGAGCAGTACTTC	CASSSTGGFEQYF
TRBV7-2	TRBD2	many	TRBJ2-1	TGTGCCAGCAGCTTACCGGGAGGGTACAATGAGCAGTTCTTC	CASSLPGGYNEQFF
TRBV11-2	.	many	TRBJ2-3	.	CASSLYTSAPTDTQYF
TRBV2	TRBD1	many	TRBJ2-2	TGTGCCAGCCTTGACAGGGCTGGCACCGGGGAGCTGTTTTTT	CASLDRAGTGELFF
TRBV4-3	.	many	TRBJ1-2	TGCGCCAGCAGCCAAGGGGCGGGGGCAGTCCTCTATGGCTACACCTTC	CASSQGAGAVLYGYTF
TRBV29-1	.	many	TRBJ2-4	TGCAGCACCTCAAACCAAGCCAAAAACATTCAGTACTTC	CSTSNQAKNIQYF
TRBV5-1	.	many	TRBJ1-2	TGCGCCAGCAGCTTGGGGGAAGCTAACTATGGCTACACCTTC	CASSLGEANYGYTF
TRBV7-3	.	many	TRBJ1-1	TGTGCCAGCAGCCCTCCCCCGGGATTGAGCACTGAAGCTTTCTTT	CASSPPPGLSTEAFF
TRBV5-1	TRBD2	many	TRBJ2-1	TGCGCCAGCAGCTTGGTACTAGCGGCAATCCCCTCCTACAATGAGCAGTTCTTC	CASSLVLAAIPSYNEQFF
TRBV9	.	many	TRBJ1-6	TGTGCCAGCAGCCCGTGGCCTCCTAGTCCCCTCCACTTT	CASSPWPPSPLHF